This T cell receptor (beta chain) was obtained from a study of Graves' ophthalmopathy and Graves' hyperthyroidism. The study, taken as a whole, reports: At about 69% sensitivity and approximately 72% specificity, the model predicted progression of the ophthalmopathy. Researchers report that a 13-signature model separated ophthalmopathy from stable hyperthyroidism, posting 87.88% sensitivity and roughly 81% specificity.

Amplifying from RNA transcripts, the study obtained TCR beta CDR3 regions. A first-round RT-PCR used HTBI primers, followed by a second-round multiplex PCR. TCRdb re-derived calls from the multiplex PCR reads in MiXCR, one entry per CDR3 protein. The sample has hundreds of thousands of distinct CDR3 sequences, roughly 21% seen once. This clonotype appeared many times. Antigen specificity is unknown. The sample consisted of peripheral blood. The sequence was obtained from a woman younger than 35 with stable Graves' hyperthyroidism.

The CDR3 bases are TGCAGCGCACGCGCCGGGTCGACCTACGAGCAGTACTTC. This encodes CSARAGSTYEQYF. This chain links TRBV29-1 with TRBJ2-7; D remains unclear. The CDR3 runs to 13 residues. V lost 7 bases, J lost 2 bases, and 15 bases lay in between. Germline V gives CDR1 SQVTM, CDR2 ANQGSEA.